The clone carrying this T cell receptor beta chain was counted at least ten times. Its cognate antigen is unknown. Out of over 7.5 ml of fresh peripheral blood came the PBMCs. The data were taken from a study of T cells in Graves' hyperthyroidism and ophthalmopathy. Findings and caveats of the study: The model predicted ophthalmopathy a median around 6.5 months before onset.

Trimming left V 3 bases short and J 1 base short, with 9 bases between. Germline CDR1 is SNHLY and CDR2 is FYNNEI. The CDR3 sequence is 14 residues long. The source material, RNA transcripts, was used to amplify TCR beta CDR3 regions. The TCR CDR3 first-round RT-PCR relied on the HTBI primer set. TCRdb called the multiplex PCR reads again in MiXCR, with one record for every CDR3 protein. The repertoire includes approximately 210,000 distinct CDR3 sequences, under 20% of them detected once, and approximately 46% sits in the top ten. Sequences were obtained from blood. This TCR came from a man between 45 and 60 years old with Graves' hyperthyroidism. V and J are TRBV2 and TRBJ1-1; D is ambiguous. CDR3 residues: CASSEEGGNTEAFF. The CDR3 DNA reads as TGTGCCAGCAGTGAGGAAGGAGGGAACACTGAAGCTTTCTTT.